What follows are 14 T cell receptor beta chains derived from one specimen sequenced in a study of blood T cell repertoires in COVID-19. Generated by immunoSEQ multiplex PCR, the TCRdb table keeps only in-frame clones and is missing some. The sample holds approximately 96,000 clones, 70% to 90% seen once. Source material: peripheral blood. All receptors come from a human donor with COVID-19, enrolled during active disease. The donor label of this sample is uncertain.

The J gene is TRBJ1-5, the V gene TRBV4-1; D unresolved. CDR3 size: 14 residues. The germline V and J ends were trimmed by 2 bases and 0 bases, with 5 bases remaining between them. Looked up from germline, CDR1 is MGHRA and CDR2 is YSYEKL. This CDR3 reads CASSQWASNQPQHF. The CDR3 DNA reads as TGCGCCAGCAGCCAATGGGCTAGCAATCAGCCCCAGCATTTT.

The chain recombines TRBV6-1 with TRBJ1-5, with D unclear. The CDR3 length is 14 residues. Per the germline V gene, CDR1 is MNHNS and CDR2 is SASEGT. Between the trimmed V and J ends, which lost 3 bases and 5 bases, there was a span of 11 bases. The CDR3 sequence: CASSEGSSHQPQHF. The CDR3 bases are TGTGCCAGCAGTGAGGGGAGTTCACATCAGCCCCAGCATTTT.

This chain links TRBV5-1 with TRBJ1-4, with a possible D match to TRBD1 (5 bases). From germline, CDR1 is SGHRS and CDR2 YFSETQ. Deletions cut 0 bases from V and 3 bases from J, with 9 bases between. There are 15 residues in the CDR3. The CDR3 DNA reads TGCGCCAGCAGCTTGGAGGGACTGCCTAATGAAAAACTGTTTTTT. Protein product: CASSLEGLPNEKLFF.

The chain couples TRBV5-5 to TRBJ2-7; a weak D match, TRBD2 (5 bases). Germline V gives CDR1 SGHKS, CDR2 YYEKEE (reference sequence). The V gene lost 2 bases and the J gene lost 3 bases, with 9 bases spanning the gap. The CDR3 sequence is 13 residues long. CDR3 nucleotide sequence: TGTGCCAGCAGCTTCCCCGGACTCTACGAGCAGTACTTC. Its protein is CASSFPGLYEQYF.

The V call is TRBV5-1, the J call TRBJ2-6; unclear D gene. The germline V gene encodes CDR1 SGHRS and CDR2 YFSETQ. CDR3 size: 15 residues. The V end was cut by 0 bases, the J end by 6 bases, with 10 bases between. The CDR3 reads CASSLESLAANVLTF. The CDR3 region has the DNA TGCGCCAGCAGCTTGGAATCCTTGGCGGCCAACGTCCTGACTTTC.

The CDR3 region is CASRQGAVTEAFF. CDR3 sequence (DNA): TGTGCCAGCAGACAGGGGGCGGTCACTGAAGCTTTCTTT. The V and J genes are TRBV2 and TRBJ1-1, with TRBD1 matching over 9 bases. Germline V gene sequence: CDR1 SNHLY, CDR2 FYNNEI. The CDR3 consists of 13 residues. After removal of 6 bases from V and 4 bases from J, the junction contained 3 bases not matched to a gene. The whole variable domain, filled in from reference TRBV2 and TRBJ1-1, reads EPEVTQTPSHQVTQMGQEVILRCVPISNHLYFYWYRQILGQKVEFLVSFYNNEISEKSEIFDDQFSVERPDGSNFTLKIRSTKLEDSAMYFCASRQGAVTEAFFGQGTRLTVV.

The chain uses TRBV5-1 and TRBJ2-6, with 7 bases identical to TRBD1. The V gene end was trimmed by 4 bases and the J gene end by 4 bases; junction bases not matched to a gene: 8. This CDR3 is 16 amino acids long. CDR1 and CDR2 (germline): SGHRS, YFSETQ. As DNA, the CDR3 is TGCGCCAGCAGCCAACCGTCAGGGGGAGGGGCCAACGTCCTGACTTTC. Its translation: CASSQPSGGGANVLTF.

The chain couples TRBV5-1 to TRBJ1-2; 10 bases are a match to TRBD1. V trimming: 5 bases; J trimming: 3 bases; junction bases outside the gene matches: 4. Germline V gives CDR1 SGHRS, CDR2 YFSETQ. The CDR3 has 14 residues. This CDR3 reads CASRMTGGDYGYTF. The CDR3 DNA reads TGCGCCAGCAGAATGACAGGGGGCGACTATGGCTACACCTTC. The whole variable domain, filled in from reference TRBV5-1 and TRBJ1-2, reads KAGVTQTPRYLIKTRGQQVTLSCSPISGHRSVSWYQQTPGQGLQFLFEYFSETQRNKGNFPGRFSGRQFSNSRSEMNVSTLELGDSALYLCASRMTGGDYGYTFGSGTRLTVV.

The chain is built from TRBV6-2 or TRBV6-3 and TRBJ2-7; 7 bases fit TRBD2. The CDR3 contains 18 residues. Germline V CDR1 and CDR2: MNHEY, SVGEGT. Germline trimming cut 0 bases from V and 3 bases from J; bases unmatched to any gene: 14. Written as DNA, the CDR3 is TGTGCCAGCAGTTACTCGAGGGGACTAATTTTAATCCGCTACGAGCAGTACTTC. It encodes CASSYSRGLILIRYEQYF.

This sequence joins TRBV30 and TRBJ2-2; no definite D call. Germline V gene data show CDR1 as GTSNPN and CDR2 as SVGIG (reference sequence). V was clipped by 3 bases and J by 0 bases, with 8 bases between them. CDR3 length: 14 residues. CDR3 nucleotides: TGTGCCTGGAGCGGTACTGCGAACACCGGGGAGCTGTTTTTT. Amino acids: CAWSGTANTGELFF.

Concerning this clone itself: A read error may account for a junction end that differs from germline. The chain couples TRBV7-8 to TRBJ2-2, with TRBD1 identical over 8 bases. Germline V gene data show CDR1 as SGHVS and CDR2 as FQNEAQ. This CDR3 is built from 12 residues. Here the CDR3 reads CASSLDNRGSVF. DNA for the CDR3: TGTGCCAGCAGCTTAGATAACAGGGGGTCGGTTTTT.

This clone was recorded once. The gene calls are TRBV9 and TRBJ1-1; D not certain. V was shortened by 0 bases and J by 3 bases, with 6 bases between the two germline ends. Per germline, CDR1 SGDLS and CDR2 YYNGEE. CDR3 length: 13 residues. DNA for the CDR3: TGTGCCAGCAGCGTAGCTGCGTACACTGAAGCTTTCTTT. Protein sequence: CASSVAAYTEAFF.

The CDR3, as DNA: TGTGCCAGTAGTATCAGTAGCGGGAGGGGCGATACGCAGTATTTT. Translated: CASSISSGRGDTQYF. This chain links TRBV19 with TRBJ2-3; 11 bases match TRBD2. The trim removed 3 bases at V and 6 bases at J, leaving 5 bases unmatched. Germline CDR1 is LNHDA and CDR2 is SQIVND (reference sequence). The CDR3 extends over 15 amino acids.

DNA for the CDR3: TGTGCCAGTGGCATGGGACAGGGGGAGGGCTACGAGCAGTACTTC. Its protein product is CASGMGQGEGYEQYF. J is TRBJ2-7 and V is TRBV19; the match to TRBD1 covers 11 bases. This CDR3 comprises 15 residues. Germline V gene data show CDR1 as LNHDA and CDR2 as SQIVND (reference sequence). After removal of 8 bases from V and 3 bases from J, the junction contained 9 bases not matched to a gene.